The source of this T cell receptor (beta chain) is a study of graft-versus-host responses after intestinal transplantation. The overall study: Transplants were multivisceral, liver-intestinal, or isolated intestinal. Study-level points and caveats: Among circulating GvH clones, peak levels were associated with early post-transplant declines in HvG clones. Researchers found GvH clones in recipient marrow, and some showed up first in ileum or blood.

Sequencing was performed with immunoSEQ multiplex PCR; in TCRdb, only in-frame clones are kept and a portion is missing. The table lists about 35,000 clones, over 90% of them singletons, with about a fifth in the top ten. Trimming pared 0 bases from V and 5 bases from J, leaving 11 bases between. This CDR3 region has 14 residues. CDR1 is SGHNT, CDR2 YYREEE, per germline (reference sequence). This clone was found a few times. Its antigen is not identified. Sequencing used unstimulated CD8+ T cells sorted from spleen or lymph node cells, obtained before transplant. The TCR was taken from a human donor who was the organ donor for an intestinal transplant. The chain carries TRBV5-4 and TRBJ1-1, with unresolved D. The CDR3 spells CASSLVGSLTEAFF. Written as DNA, the CDR3 is TGTGCCAGCAGCTTGGTGGGGTCGTTAACTGAAGCTTTCTTT.